This TCR beta chain was sequenced for a study of CD4 T cells in relation to SARS-CoV-2 and coronaviruses. Broader study findings: No crossreactivity against non-spike viral proteins was tested here. Monoreactive clones expanded significantly more to SARS-CoV-2 than crossreactive clones did.

Before the COVID-19 pandemic, during about 2010-2018, CD4+ T cells were taken from unexposed donors. Sequenced by immunoSEQ multiplex PCR; TCRdb stores in-frame clones only, minus some. The table records 60,000 or so clones, approximately 94% of them present only once. A word on this clone: Antigen: not known.

The clonotype originates from a human donor in good health. The sample taken for sequencing was naive CD4+ T cells from PBMCs. The sample's subset: naive CD4+ T cells isolated by negative enrichment.

The CDR3 region has the DNA TGTGCCAGCAGCCGGCGGGAGGGACTAATCACAGATACGCAGTATTTT. Translating gives CASSRREGLITDTQYF. The chain employs TRBV7-9 and TRBJ2-3, with TRBD2 identical over 9 bases. The CDR3 is 16 amino acids. V lost 5 bases, J lost 2 bases, and 8 bases stayed unmatched. Germline lookup yields CDR1 SEHNR and CDR2 FQNEAQ (reference sequence).